The clone carrying this T cell receptor beta chain was recorded at least ten times. Profiling relied on immunoSEQ multiplex PCR, and the TCRdb table lists in-frame clones only, not all of them. The sample shows approximately 1,000,000 clones, approximately 80% of them seen only once. This record belongs to a study of shared clonotypes between healthy human individuals. The origin of this receptor is a man in his late teens or twenties in good health. Some clones in this sample may be carry-over from other donors' samples. Sequencing was carried out using memory CD4+ T cells from PBMCs. Stated subset: CD45RA-negative fraction.

CDR3 amino acids: CASSPRGRGEKLFF. The CDR3 region has the DNA TGTGCCAGCAGCCCGCGTGGACGAGGTGAAAAACTGTTTTTT. The chain links TRBV5-8 to TRBJ1-4; D is uncertain. Germline CDR1 is SGHTS and CDR2 is YDEGEE. This CDR3 is 14 amino acids long. The V end was cut by 4 bases, the J end by 7 bases, with 14 bases between. The full variable domain, in which reference TRBV5-8 and TRBJ1-4 provide the parts outside the CDR3, is EAGVTQSPTHLIKTRGQQATLRCSPISGHTSVYWYQQALGLGLQFLLWYDEGEERNRGNFPPRFSGRQFPNYSSELNVNALELEDSALYLCASSPRGRGEKLFFGSGTQLSVL.